The 23 T cell receptor beta chains given below trace back to one sample, sequenced in a study of T-cell reconstitution after alpha-beta-depleted transplantation in children. Unique molecular identifiers tagged the TCRbeta library. One entry per CDR3 protein results from TCRdb running MiXCR on the PCR reads. The sample comprises about 230,000 distinct CDR3 sequences, 9% to 10% of which are singletons, and about 4.8% rests with the top ten. Sequenced here: PBMCs from the stem cell graft donor, sampled from the stem cell graft. The receptors stem from a human donor who donated a stem cell graft to a child with SCID.

Points on this clonotype: A much more abundant neighbour one base away suggests this may be a read error. The chain combines TRBV28 with TRBJ2-5; tentatively, D is TRBD2 (7 bases). Germline CDR1 reads MDHEN; CDR2 reads SYDVKM. The CDR3 runs to 14 residues. CDR3 amino acids: CASSPGRGQDTQYF. The CDR3 DNA sequence: TGTGCCAGCAGTCCGGGGCGGGGGCAAGATACCCAGTACTTC.

This clonotype was picked up many times. The chain has TRBV20-1 and TRBJ1-1; the D gene is possibly TRBD1 (5 bases). The CDR3 is 14 residues long. Germline lookup yields CDR1 DFQATT and CDR2 SNEGSKA (reference sequence). The V and J ends lost 5 bases and 1 base respectively, with 14 bases between them. In nucleotides, the CDR3 is TGCAGTGCTCCGGTGGGGGGGACGAACACTGAAGCTTTCTTT. The encoded protein is CSAPVGGTNTEAFF.

Many counts were recorded for this clonotype. The rearrangement joins TRBV27 to TRBJ1-5, with TRBD1 matching 7 bases. Germline CDR1 is MNHEY and CDR2 is SMNVEV (reference sequence). The CDR3 is 13 amino acids. The V gene end was trimmed by 3 bases and the J gene end by 7 bases; junction bases not matched to a gene: 3. Here the CDR3 DNA reads TGTGCCAGCAGTTTCACAGGGGAGCAGCCCCAGCATTTT. It translates to CASSFTGEQPQHF.

There are many counts of this clonotype. V gene TRBV5-5 combines with J gene TRBJ2-2; D tentatively reads TRBD1 or TRBD2 (6 bases each). In germline, CDR1 is SGHKS, CDR2 YYEKEE (reference sequence). V lost 2 bases to trimming and J lost 0 bases, with 8 bases between them. This CDR3 is 15 amino acids long. CDR3 sequence reads: CASSFGGSNTGELFF. The CDR3 nucleotides are TGTGCCAGCAGCTTCGGGGGCTCGAACACCGGGGAGCTGTTTTTT. The whole variable domain, remainder taken from reference TRBV5-5 and TRBJ2-2, is DAGVTQSPTHLIKTRGQQVTLRCSPISGHKSVSWYQQVLGQGPQFIFQYYEKEERGRGNFPDRFSARQFPNYSSELNVNALLLGDSALYLCASSFGGSNTGELFFGEGSRLTVL.

For this clonotype: This may stem from a read error, because a much larger clone lies one nucleotide away. The rearrangement links TRBV7-2 to TRBJ1-5; D is ambiguous. This CDR3 has 14 amino acids. Germline V gene sequence: CDR1 SGHTA, CDR2 FQGNSA. CDR3 amino acids: CAISLEGFNQPQHF. CDR3 bases: TGTGCCATCAGCTTAGAGGGCTTCAATCAGCCCCAGCATTTT.

This clonotype came up many times. V and J are TRBV20-1 and TRBJ1-1; a weak D match, TRBD1 (5 bases). Germline values: CDR1 DFQATT, CDR2 SNEGSKA (reference sequence). Trimming pared 6 bases from V and 2 bases from J, leaving 16 bases between. This CDR3 comprises 14 residues. The CDR3 loop reads CSASQGALNTEAFF. Written as DNA, the CDR3 is TGCAGTGCCTCGCAGGGAGCCCTCAACACTGAAGCTTTCTTT.

This clonotype was counted ten times or more. The chain carries TRBV20-1 and TRBJ2-5; the match to TRBD2 covers 7 bases. CDR1 DFQATT and CDR2 SNEGSKA come from the germline V gene (reference sequence). CDR3 length equals 16 residues. With V trimmed by 2 bases and J by 6 bases, 15 bases remained unmatched. CDR3 sequence: CSARMATGGRQQTQYF. The CDR3 DNA follows: TGCAGTGCTAGAATGGCCACGGGGGGACGTCAACAGACCCAGTACTTC.

This clonotype came up many times. The gene calls are TRBV11-1 and TRBJ2-5; the D call may be TRBD1 or TRBD2 (5 bases each). V was clipped by 1 base and J by 2 bases, with 23 bases between them. CDR1 is SGHAT, CDR2 FQDESV, per germline (reference sequence). CDR3 size: 19 residues. DNA for the CDR3: TGTGCCAGCAGCTTAGGGGGTGAGGGACGTCGAACCATACAAGAGACCCAGTACTTC. It yields the protein CASSLGGEGRRTIQETQYF.

J is TRBJ2-3 and V is TRBV2, with 8 nucleotides matching TRBD2. The germline V gene has CDR1 SNHLY and CDR2 FYNNEI. Trimming removed 3 bases from V and 5 bases from J; junction bases left unmatched: 4. The CDR3 is made up of 14 amino acids. CDR3 sequence: CASSEGTRGDTQYF. CDR3 DNA sequence: TGTGCCAGCAGTGAGGGGACTAGGGGAGATACGCAGTATTTT.

This clonotype was counted many times. The chain links TRBV5-1 to TRBJ2-7; D unresolved. The CDR3 has 13 residues. Looked up from germline, CDR1 is SGHRS and CDR2 is YFSETQ. Trimming took 4 bases from V and 0 from J, leaving 8 bases between them. The CDR3 protein is CASSEQGSYEQYF. The CDR3 DNA reads as TGCGCCAGCAGCGAACAAGGCTCCTACGAGCAGTACTTC.

This clonotype was recorded many times. V gene TRBV5-1 combines with J gene TRBJ2-3; tentatively, D is TRBD1 (6 bases). This CDR3 is 14 amino acids long. Trimming cost V 5 bases and J 4 bases, with 14 bases left between them. Germline lookup yields CDR1 SGHRS and CDR2 YFSETQ. The CDR3 DNA follows: TGCGCCAGCAGTTGGGGCAGGGGCCCAGATACGCAGTATTTT. It is translated as CASSWGRGPDTQYF.

This clonotype was found many times. The chain joins TRBV29-1 to TRBJ2-5, with D tentatively TRBD2 (6 bases). The CDR3 sequence is 12 residues long. V lost 4 bases and J lost 3, with 9 bases in between. CDR1 is SQVTM, CDR2 ANQGSEA, per germline. Here the CDR3 DNA reads TGCAGCGTTGCCGGAGGGGAAGAGACCCAGTACTTC. Amino acid sequence: CSVAGGEETQYF.

Many counts were recorded for this clonotype. The chain carries TRBV15 and TRBJ2-7; TRBD1 might be the D (5 bases). The germline V gene has CDR1 LNHNV and CDR2 YYDKDF (reference sequence). Trimming removed 5 bases at V and 3 bases at J, with 17 bases between. The length of the CDR3 is 15 residues. The DNA for the CDR3 is TGTGCCACCAGCTCCTTTTGGGGCACTGGCTACGAGCAGTACTTC. It encodes CATSSFWGTGYEQYF.

The sample holds many counts of this clonotype. The rearrangement links TRBV27 to TRBJ1-4, with D uncertain. From germline, CDR1 is MNHEY and CDR2 SMNVEV (reference sequence). The V gene lost 10 bases and the J gene lost 2 bases, with 11 bases spanning the gap. The CDR3 covers 13 residues. This CDR3 is CATAAGTNEKLFF. The CDR3 nucleotides are TGTGCCACCGCGGCGGGGACTAATGAAAAACTGTTTTTT. Full variable domain (remainder filled in from reference TRBV27 and TRBJ1-4): EAQVTQNPRYLITVTGKKLTVTCSQNMNHEYMSWYRQDPGLGLRQIYYSMNVEVTDKGDVPEGYKVSRKEKRNFPLILESPSPNQTSLYFCATAAGTNEKLFFGSGTQLSVL.

This clonotype was seen at least ten times. This chain uses TRBV15 with TRBJ2-5; a weak D match, TRBD2 (5 bases). V was pared by 6 bases and J by 2 bases, with 10 bases between. CDR1 LNHNV and CDR2 YYDKDF come from the germline V gene (reference sequence). The length of the CDR3 is 13 residues. CDR3 sequence: CATRRRGQETQYF. Written as DNA, the CDR3 is TGTGCCACCAGGCGGAGAGGGCAAGAGACCCAGTACTTC.

The V call is TRBV18, the J call TRBJ1-2; D unclear. The CDR3 loop spans 15 amino acids. Germline V CDR1 and CDR2: KGHSH, LQKENI. Trimming left V 3 bases short and J 8 bases short, with 19 bases between. Here the CDR3 DNA reads TGTGCCAGCTCACCTGGTAAGGCAGAGTTGACAGGCTACACCTTC. Translating gives CASSPGKAELTGYTF.

Regarding this clonotype: This sequence may be a read error, since a much larger clone differs from it by one base. The chain links TRBV2 to TRBJ1-2, with D perhaps TRBD1 (5 bases). This CDR3 has 12 amino acids. The V gene's germline CDR1 is SNHLY and CDR2 FYNNEI. DNA of the CDR3: TGTGCCAGCAGTGCCCAGGGAGATGGCGACACCTTC. As protein: CASSAQGDGDTF.

This clonotype was detected many times. V gene TRBV7-2 combines with J gene TRBJ2-2, with TRBD2 identical over 7 bases. With 6 bases clipped from V and 4 bases from J, the junction kept 11 bases outside the gene matches. The germline V gene has CDR1 SGHTA and CDR2 FQGNSA. The CDR3 length is 16 residues. CDR3 sequence reads: CASRPGGGVSTGELFF. For the CDR3, the DNA is TGTGCCAGCAGACCGGGGGGAGGGGTATCCACCGGGGAGCTGTTTTTT.

Many counts were recorded for this clonotype. The chain is built from TRBV5-1 and TRBJ1-1; the D gene is possibly TRBD1 (6 bases). This CDR3 is 15 amino acids long. CDR1 and CDR2 from the germline V gene are SGHRS and YFSETQ. Trimming removed 1 base at V and 5 bases at J, with 15 bases between. The CDR3 is CASSLRQGKSTEAFF. The CDR3 DNA sequence: TGCGCCAGCAGCTTGAGGCAGGGGAAGTCAACTGAAGCTTTCTTT. Based on the CDR3 plus reference TRBV5-1 and TRBJ1-1, the full variable domain is KAGVTQTPRYLIKTRGQQVTLSCSPISGHRSVSWYQQTPGQGLQFLFEYFSETQRNKGNFPGRFSGRQFSNSRSEMNVSTLELGDSALYLCASSLRQGKSTEAFFGQGTRLTVV.

This clonotype was recorded many times. The V and J genes are TRBV7-2 and TRBJ1-2; 7 bases map to TRBD1. There are 13 residues in the CDR3. J was trimmed by 4 bases and V by 4 bases; bases with no gene match: 3. CDR1 is SGHTA and CDR2 is FQGNSA in the germline V gene. The CDR3 protein is CASSSGQFYGYTF. CDR3 DNA sequence: TGTGCCAGCAGCTCGGGACAGTTCTATGGCTACACCTTC.

This clonotype was recorded at least ten times. This sequence joins TRBV29-1 and TRBJ1-1; 7 bases are a match to TRBD1. The J segment lost 3 bases and the V segment lost 7 bases, leaving 14 bases of the junction unmatched. The CDR3 sequence is 15 residues long. Germline-derived CDR1 and CDR2 are SQVTM and ANQGSEA. As DNA, the CDR3 is TGCAGCGCTAGAACACACCGGGACAGCTACACTGAAGCTTTCTTT. Its translation: CSARTHRDSYTEAFF.

This clonotype was picked up many times. The chain uses TRBV5-1 and TRBJ2-6, with D unclear. Trimming took 6 bases from V and 0 from J, leaving 10 bases between them. CDR3 length: 15 residues. The V gene's germline CDR1 is SGHRS and CDR2 YFSETQ. The CDR3 is CASTPITSGANVLTF. The CDR3 bases are TGCGCCAGCACCCCGATAACCTCTGGGGCCAACGTCCTGACTTTC.

This clonotype was recorded at least ten times. The genes are TRBV15 and TRBJ2-3, with no clear D. The germline CDR1 and CDR2 sequences are LNHNV and YYDKDF (reference sequence). The V end lost 1 base, the J end lost 4 bases, and 9 bases lay between the germline ends. The CDR3 is made up of 14 amino acids. CDR3 protein: CATSRGGSADTQYF. The DNA of the CDR3 is TGTGCCACCAGCAGAGGTGGTAGTGCAGATACGCAGTATTTT.